A selection of T cell receptor beta chains follows, all from one sample in a study of molecular identifiers for immune sequencing clone quantification. TCRdb ran MiXCR on the PCR reads and lists one entry per CDR3 protein. This sample has more than 85,000 distinct CDR3 sequences, with 35% to 40% found just once. The specimen sequenced was naive CD8+ T cells from blood, with Jurkat cell RNA spiked in. These receptors originate from a human donor in good health. Some libraries in this study had Jurkat cell RNA spiked in. Each CDR3 is given with its conserved first and last residue. The D gene is left open where the match is weak. The size of a clone is reported for some rows only, either as once, few or many, or as a class for expanded clones.

>TRBJ1-1|16|TRBV7-9|TRBD1|many
CASSPRGTGENTEAFF
TGTGCCAGCAGCCCCCGAGGGACAGGGGAGAACACTGAAGCTTTCTTT
>TRBJ2-5|13|TRBV11-2|.|.
CASSLGGAGTQYF
TGTGCCAGCAGCCTAGGAGGCGCGGGGACCCAGTACTTC
>TRBJ2-7|14|TRBV27|.|few
CASSYSGTIKKQYF
TGTGCCAGCAGCTATTCCGGGACCATCAAAAAGCAGTACTTC
>TRBJ2-5|13|TRBV20-1|.|.
CSAQGLAQETQYF
TGCAGTGCTCAGGGCCTAGCCCAAGAGACCCAGTACTTC
>TRBJ1-6|16|TRBV28|TRBD1|.
CASSETGSVYNSPLHF
TGTGCCAGCAGTGAGACAGGGTCTGTTTATAATTCACCCCTCCACTTT
>TRBJ2-1|14|TRBV27|.|.
CASRLLSSYNEQFF
TGTGCCAGCAGGCTACTCAGCTCCTACAATGAGCAGTTCTTC
>TRBJ1-1|12|TRBV4-3|.|many
CASSLRGTEAFF
TGCGCCAGCAGCCTACGGGGCACTGAAGCTTTCTTT
>TRBJ1-2|14|TRBV5-6|TRBD1|few
CASSLGQPSRGYTF
TGTGCCAGCAGCCTGGGACAGCCGTCCCGGGGCTACACCTTC
>TRBJ2-2|18|TRBV6-5|TRBD2|.
CASSYPGTSGINTGELYF
TGTGCCAGCAGTTACCCCGGGACTAGCGGGATAAACACCGGGGAGCTGTATTTT
>TRBJ2-1|15|TRBV20-1|TRBD2|.
CSARSGVSSYNEQFF
TGCAGTGCTAGAAGCGGGGTAAGCTCCTACAATGAGCAGTTCTTC
>TRBJ2-7|14|TRBV9|TRBD2|.
CASTPSGSSYEQYF
TGTGCCAGCACCCCTAGCGGCAGCTCCTACGAGCAGTACTTC
>TRBJ2-3|15|TRBV7-8|.|.
CASGFSGGVSDTPYF
TGTGCCAGCGGTTTCAGCGGCGGCGTCTCAGATACGCCGTATTTT
>TRBJ2-1|11|TRBV5-1|.|few
CASQEYNEQFF
TGCGCCAGCCAAGAATACAATGAGCAGTTCTTC
>TRBJ1-4|15|TRBV10-3|.|few
CAISESSGENEKLFF
TGTGCCATCAGTGAGTCGAGTGGGGAAAATGAAAAACTGTTTTTT
>TRBJ1-5|15|TRBV4-1|.|few
CASSQVRLSNQPQHF
TGCGCCAGCAGCCAAGTAAGACTTAGCAATCAGCCCCAGCATTTT
>TRBJ2-7|13|TRBV29-1|.|few
CSATRDSGTEQYF
TGCAGCGCCACACGGGACTCAGGAACCGAGCAGTACTTC
>TRBJ2-3|15|TRBV7-9|.|.
CASSRDLRLTDTQYF
TGTGCCAGCAGCCGGGACTTGCGACTCACAGATACGCAGTATTTT
>TRBJ1-1|12|TRBV4-3|.|many
CASSKGNTEAFF
TGCGCCAGCAGTAAGGGGAACACTGAAGCTTTCTTT
>TRBJ2-7|14|TRBV24-1|TRBD2|.
CAGPGTSATYEQYF
TGTGCCGGGCCCGGGACTAGCGCGACCTACGAGCAGTACTTC
>TRBJ1-2|15|TRBV7-8|.|few
CASSYSRGAQYGYTF
TGTGCCAGCAGCTACTCCAGAGGGGCGCAATATGGCTACACCTTC
>TRBJ2-3|17|TRBV10-3|TRBD1|.
CAISELLSGTVSDTQYF
TGTGCCATCAGCGAGCTCCTTTCCGGGACAGTATCAGATACGCAGTATTTT
>TRBJ2-3|17|TRBV20-1|TRBD2|.
CSARGALAGPFGDTQYF
TGCAGTGCTAGAGGTGCCTTAGCGGGGCCCTTCGGTGATACGCAGTATTTT
>TRBJ2-7|13|TRBV28|.|many
CASSLGYMEEQYF
TGTGCCAGCAGTTTAGGGTACATGGAGGAGCAGTACTTC
>TRBJ1-2|12|TRBV28|.|many
CASSFYRQDYTF
TGTGCCAGCAGTTTTTACAGACAAGACTACACCTTC
>TRBJ2-4|12|TRBV9|TRBD1|.
CASSGQGYIQYF
TGTGCCAGCAGCGGACAGGGATACATTCAGTACTTC
>TRBJ2-1|12|TRBV11-2|.|.
CASSLGSRSPFF
TGTGCCAGCAGCTTAGGGTCCCGGTCCCCGTTCTTC
>TRBJ1-5|16|TRBV6-6|.|few
CASSSANRDSNQPQHF
TGTGCCAGCAGTTCAGCCAACAGGGATAGCAATCAGCCCCAGCATTTT
>TRBJ2-7|14|TRBV11-1|.|.
CASSRDWFGDEQYF
TGTGCCAGCAGCCGGGACTGGTTCGGGGACGAGCAGTACTTC
>TRBJ2-5|15|TRBV28|TRBD2|many
CASSSGLAGVETQYF
TGTGCCAGCAGTTCGGGACTAGCGGGAGTTGAGACCCAGTACTTC
>TRBJ2-3|16|TRBV20-1|TRBD2|.
CSARDSTSGFTDTQYF
TGCAGTGCTAGAGATTCAACTAGCGGATTCACAGATACGCAGTATTTT
>TRBJ2-5|16|TRBV7-3|TRBD1|few
CASSLRGQGSQETQYF
TGTGCCAGCAGCTTAAGGGGACAGGGGAGCCAAGAGACCCAGTACTTC
>TRBJ2-7|14|TRBV28|.|.
CASSTHMGPYEQYF
TGTGCCAGCAGTACGCACATGGGACCCTACGAGCAGTACTTC
>TRBJ2-5|15|TRBV27|TRBD2|few
CASSSEGLAWETQYF
TGTGCCAGCAGTTCCGAGGGACTAGCGTGGGAGACCCAGTACTTC
>TRBJ2-3|15|TRBV7-2|.|few
CASSPSRDNTDTQYF
TGTGCCAGCAGCCCCAGCCGGGACAACACAGATACGCAGTATTTT
>TRBJ1-6|17|TRBV7-9|.|.
CASTLGNRVAENSPLHF
TGTGCCAGCACCCTCGGAAACAGGGTTGCAGAGAATTCACCCCTCCACTTT
>TRBJ2-7|15|TRBV11-2|TRBD2|.
CASSSPGLGSHEQYF
TGTGCCAGCAGCTCTCCGGGACTAGGGTCCCACGAGCAGTACTTC
>TRBJ2-3|15|TRBV12-3/TRBV12-4|TRBD1|few
CASSLLGQGRDTQYF
TGTGCCAGCAGTTTACTGGGACAGGGGAGGGATACGCAGTATTTT
>TRBJ2-7|17|TRBV4-3|.|few
CASSQDQKSGSFYEQYF
TGCGCCAGCAGCCAAGATCAGAAGTCAGGGAGTTTCTACGAGCAGTACTTC
>TRBJ2-1|14|TRBV4-1|TRBD1|.
CASSQDRGRYEQFF
TGCGCCAGCAGCCAAGACAGGGGGCGATATGAGCAGTTCTTC
>TRBJ2-7|13|TRBV29-1|.|many
CSVTGNRGYEQYF
TGCAGCGTAACAGGAAATCGGGGGTACGAGCAGTACTTC
>TRBJ2-7|14|TRBV28|.|many
CASSLGTSSYEQYF
TGTGCCAGCAGTCTTGGGACATCGAGCTACGAGCAGTACTTC
>TRBJ2-1|15|TRBV28|.|.
CASSHRPGSYNEQFF
TGTGCCAGCAGTCACCGACCAGGCAGCTACAATGAGCAGTTCTTC
>TRBJ2-3|16|TRBV9|TRBD2|few
CASSGLAGGHTDTQYF
TGTGCCAGCAGCGGACTAGCGGGAGGCCACACAGATACGCAGTATTTT
>TRBJ1-3|17|TRBV14|.|few
CASSQRGASSSGNTIYF
TGTGCCAGCAGCCAAAGGGGAGCCAGCTCTTCTGGAAACACCATATATTTT
>TRBJ2-7|15|TRBV28|.|many
CASSPTRTDSYEQYF
TGTGCCAGCAGTCCTACTCGGACAGACTCCTACGAGCAGTACTTC
>TRBJ2-7|11|TRBV7-9|.|.
CASSSLGGRYF
TGTGCCAGCAGCTCCCTCGGGGGGCGGTACTTC
>TRBJ2-3|16|TRBV5-1|.|.
CASSPSRARWTDTQYF
TGCGCCAGCAGCCCGTCGCGAGCGAGATGGACAGATACGCAGTATTTT
>TRBJ2-7|13|TRBV5-6|.|.
CASSETGDHEQYF
TGTGCCAGCAGCGAGACAGGAGACCACGAGCAGTACTTC
>TRBJ2-2|14|TRBV20-1|TRBD2|.
CCARAGEGTGELIF
TGCTGTGCTAGAGCGGGAGAGGGGACCGGGGAGCTGATTTTT
>TRBJ2-1|13|TRBV4-3|.|many
CASSQGSGFEQFF
TGCGCCAGCAGCCAAGGATCAGGGTTCGAGCAGTTCTTC
>TRBJ2-1|15|TRBV6-2/TRBV6-3|TRBD2|.
CASRPSLLAGNEQFF
TGTGCCAGCAGACCCTCGTTGCTAGCGGGAAATGAGCAGTTCTTC
>TRBJ1-1|13|TRBV6-2/TRBV6-3|.|few
CASSDSYGTEAFF
TGTGCCAGCAGTGACAGTTACGGCACTGAAGCTTTCTTT
>TRBJ2-5|14|TRBV20-1|.|once
CSARRRGVGETQYF
TGCAGTGCCAGACGCAGGGGGGTCGGAGAGACCCAGTACTTC
>TRBJ2-7|11|TRBV19|TRBD1|.
CASRGGVEQYF
TGTGCCAGTAGAGGGGGCGTCGAGCAGTACTTC